A single sample is the source of the 21 T cell receptor beta chains below, sequenced in a study of T cell changes during pregnancy in multiple sclerosis. Sequencing used immunoSEQ multiplex PCR; TCRdb keeps in-frame clones, though not all of them. The repertoire holds about 38,000 clones, 94% seen once, with 0.3% to 0.45% in the top ten. The source was CD4+ T cells from peripheral blood mononuclear cells, collected in the second trimester of pregnancy. These TCRs come from a female donor with multiple sclerosis, enrolled in a pregnancy study.

The DNA of the CDR3 is TGTGCCAGCAGTTATGGGGGCAGGGACAGGGGCAAAGGCTACACCTTC. It is translated as CASSYGGRDRGKGYTF. The chain uses TRBV6-5 and TRBJ1-2; 10 bases are a match to TRBD1. The V segment lost 3 bases and the J segment 8 bases; nucleotides outside the gene matches: 12. The CDR3 extends over 16 amino acids. Germline V gene sequence: CDR1 MNHEY, CDR2 SVGAGI.

V usage is TRBV5-4 and J usage is TRBJ2-5, with 9 bases fitting TRBD1. The germline CDR1 and CDR2 sequences are SGHNT and YYREEE (reference sequence). This CDR3 spans 15 amino acids. V lost 4 bases to trimming and J lost 1 base; unmatched junction nucleotides: 5. CDR3 in DNA: TGTGCCAGCAGCATAAAGACAGGGGGCCAAGAGACCCAGTACTTC. Translation: CASSIKTGGQETQYF.

This chain uses TRBV9 with TRBJ2-5; 7 bases are shared with TRBD2. This CDR3 comprises 13 residues. The germline V gene encodes CDR1 SGDLS and CDR2 YYNGEE. Unmatched junction bases numbered 5, after V lost 4 bases and J lost 5 bases. Here the CDR3 DNA reads TGTGCCAGCAGCCAGGCCGGGGGGGAGACCCAGTACTTC. Its protein product is CASSQAGGETQYF.

The chain couples TRBV5-1 to TRBJ1-1, with TRBD1 matching 9 bases. With 7 bases clipped from V and 6 bases from J, the junction kept 13 bases outside the gene matches. The CDR3 runs to 15 residues. Germline loops: CDR1 SGHRS, CDR2 YFSETQ. The CDR3 region has the DNA TGCGCCAGCTCCGGACAGGGGAAAATCCCCCCTGAAGCTTTCTTT. This codes for CASSGQGKIPPEAFF.

A word on this clone: The sample has other DNA sequences that encode this CDR3 too. This sequence joins TRBV29-1 and TRBJ1-3; D is ambiguous. Germline V lookup: CDR1 SQVTM, CDR2 ANQGSEA. This CDR3 comprises 13 residues. With 4 bases removed from V and 1 base from J, the gap between germline ends came to 8 bases. This CDR3 reads CSVALSSGNTIYF. The CDR3 coding sequence is TGCAGCGTTGCGCTAAGTTCTGGAAACACCATATATTTT.

The CDR3: CASSPPPGNYGYTF. CDR3 sequence (DNA): TGTGCCAGCTCACCACCCCCGGGGAACTATGGCTACACCTTC. J is TRBJ1-2 and V is TRBV18; D unresolved. Per germline, CDR1 KGHSH and CDR2 LQKENI. V lost 0 bases, J lost 2 bases, and 7 bases lay in between. The CDR3 sequence is 14 residues long.

Written as DNA, the CDR3 is TGTGCCAGCAGCCCTCAATTTTGGGGAACAGGGTCTGAAGCTTTCTTT. It codes for CASSPQFWGTGSEAFF. The chain carries TRBV9 and TRBJ1-1, with a possible D match to TRBD1 (6 bases). CDR1 and CDR2 (germline): SGDLS, YYNGEE. This CDR3 spans 16 amino acids. V was pared by 4 bases and J by 6 bases, with 22 bases between.

The rearrangement joins TRBV7-9 to TRBJ1-6; unclear D gene. From germline, CDR1 is SEHNR and CDR2 FQNEAQ (reference sequence). V gave up 1 base and J gave up 2 bases, with 6 bases separating them. The CDR3 spans 15 residues. CDR3 coding DNA: TGTGCCAGCAGCTTAGGGCAGGCCTATAATTCACCCCTCCACTTT. It encodes CASSLGQAYNSPLHF.

The rearrangement links TRBV15 to TRBJ2-7, with D possibly matching TRBD1 (6 bases). With 1 base removed from V and 0 bases from J, the gap between germline ends came to 13 bases. The CDR3 totals 16 residues. Germline values: CDR1 LNHNV, CDR2 YYDKDF (reference sequence). The CDR3, as DNA: TGTGCCACCAGCAGAGGAAGGGGACAATCCTCCTACGAGCAGTACTTC. It is translated as CATSRGRGQSSYEQYF.

This rearrangement joins TRBV7-2 to TRBJ2-1; 8 bases line up with TRBD1. CDR1 is SGHTA and CDR2 is FQGNSA in the germline V gene. V dropped 7 bases and J dropped 2; count of bases not matched to a gene: 13. This CDR3 has 17 residues. The CDR3 spells CASTPRAGTGTYNEQFF. The CDR3 DNA is TGTGCCAGCACCCCGAGGGCCGGGACAGGAACCTACAATGAGCAGTTCTTC.

This clone came up once. This rearrangement joins TRBV5-5 to TRBJ2-3, with a tentative D call TRBD2 (5 bases). CDR1 is SGHKS, CDR2 YYEKEE, per germline (reference sequence). Trimming shortened V by 2 bases and J by 4 bases, and 11 bases separated the two germline ends. The CDR3 covers 14 residues. CDR3 region: CASSFGVPADTQYF. CDR3 DNA sequence: TGTGCCAGCAGCTTCGGGGTGCCGGCAGATACGCAGTATTTT.

This sequence joins TRBV6-6 and TRBJ1-4, with a weak D call TRBD1 (6 bases). The CDR3 sequence is 13 residues long. From germline, CDR1 is MNHNY and CDR2 SVGAGI (reference sequence). Between the trimmed V and J ends, which lost 0 bases and 11 bases, there was a span of 10 bases. The CDR3 nucleotides read TGTGCCAGCAGTTACTCGACTACAGGGAAACTGTTTTTT. It codes for CASSYSTTGKLFF.

The V gene is TRBV27, the J gene TRBJ2-4, with 9 positions matching TRBD1. CDR1 and CDR2 (germline): MNHEY, SMNVEV (reference sequence). Trimming cost V 2 bases and J 8 bases; bases outside gene matches: 16. This CDR3 has 18 amino acids. The CDR3 DNA reads as TGTGCCAGCAGTTTACATCCCCCCCAAGGGACAGGGAGGCACATTCAGTACTTC. This encodes CASSLHPPQGTGRHIQYF.

This clone was recorded once. The chain has TRBV2 and TRBJ2-7; 8 positions agree with TRBD1. CDR1 is SNHLY and CDR2 is FYNNEI in the germline V gene. J was trimmed by 6 bases and V by 4 bases; bases with no gene match: 11. This CDR3 comprises 15 residues. CDR3 DNA sequence: TGTGCCAGCAGTGCGCCGGGTGGACAGGGCATCGAGCAGTACTTC. Translating gives CASSAPGGQGIEQYF.

The chain joins TRBV18 to TRBJ1-2, with D perhaps TRBD1 (5 bases). Germline V gives CDR1 KGHSH, CDR2 LQKENI. The CDR3 runs to 14 residues. Trimming removed 0 bases from V and 4 bases from J, with 9 bases in between. CDR3 bases: TGTGCCAGCTCACCACCGGGGGGGACCTATGGCTACACCTTC. This translates into CASSPPGGTYGYTF.

This chain links TRBV27 with TRBJ1-2; D is unclear. Trimming took 5 bases from V and 0 from J, leaving 13 bases between them. The CDR3 sequence is 15 residues long. From germline, CDR1 is MNHEY and CDR2 SMNVEV (reference sequence). The CDR3 spells CASSPRWPANYGYTF. The CDR3 DNA follows: TGTGCCAGCAGTCCCCGCTGGCCAGCTAACTATGGCTACACCTTC.

The chain joins TRBV15 to TRBJ2-2, with D tentatively TRBD2 (6 bases). This CDR3 region has 18 residues. The V and J ends lost 5 bases and 0 bases respectively, with 19 bases between them. CDR1 is LNHNV and CDR2 is YYDKDF in the germline V gene (reference sequence). The CDR3: CATSFLLQDYPNTGELFF. CDR3 DNA sequence: TGTGCCACCAGCTTTCTATTACAGGACTACCCGAACACCGGGGAGCTGTTTTTT.

A word on this clone: Compared with germline, one end of the junction differs, possibly owing to a read error. The rearrangement links TRBV29-1 to TRBJ1-1; a possible D gene is TRBD1 (5 bases). CDR1 is SQVTM, CDR2 ANQGSEA, per germline. CDR3 length: 14 residues. The CDR3 protein is CSVKEGRVNTEAFF. In DNA, the CDR3 is TGCAGCGTTAAAGAGGGCAGGGTGAACACTGAAGCTTTCTTT.

J is TRBJ1-1 and V is TRBV5-1; D is perhaps TRBD1 (5 bases). Germline V gene sequence: CDR1 SGHRS, CDR2 YFSETQ. The CDR3 totals 17 residues. V was pared by 2 bases and J by 8 bases, with 25 bases between. CDR3 DNA sequence: TGCGCCAGCAGCTTTGATGGCAGACGGAGGGGTGGGTACGAAGCTTTCTTT. This translates into CASSFDGRRRGGYEAFF.

This chain links TRBV28 with TRBJ2-6; no firm D call. Germline CDR1 and CDR2: MDHEN and SYDVKM. The CDR3 has 15 residues. Trimming removed 1 base at V and 2 bases at J, with 6 bases between. The CDR3 spells CASSLLGAGANVLTF. Written as DNA, the CDR3 is TGTGCCAGCAGTTTATTAGGAGCTGGGGCCAACGTCCTGACTTTC.

The rearrangement joins TRBV11-2 to TRBJ2-1; 10 nucleotides agree with TRBD1. The V segment lost 5 bases and the J segment 4 bases; nucleotides outside the gene matches: 11. In germline, CDR1 is SGHAT, CDR2 FQNNGV. The CDR3 covers 17 residues. DNA of the CDR3: TGTGCCAGCAGCACCATACTACGGGACAGGGGTTACAATGAGCAGTTCTTC. Its translation is CASSTILRDRGYNEQFF.